This is a list of T cell receptor beta chains from one sample in a study of T cell changes during pregnancy in multiple sclerosis. Sequenced by immunoSEQ multiplex PCR; TCRdb stores in-frame clones only, minus some. The sample contains 35,000 to 40,000 clones, about 90% of which appear only once. Material: CD4+ T cells from peripheral blood mononuclear cells, obtained in the third trimester of pregnancy. These receptor sequences come from a female donor in good health, enrolled as a control in a pregnancy study. Each CDR3 is given with its conserved first and last residue. D genes are given only for firm matches. The size entry is marked missing in some rows and otherwise reads once, few, many or a size class.

D gene: TRBD2
clone size: .
V gene: TRBV28
J gene: TRBJ2-7
CDR3 protein: CASSLTGGGLAYEQYF
CDR3 DNA: TGTGCCAGCAGCCTCACTGGGGGGGGACTAGCCTACGAGCAGTACTTC

D gene: TRBD2
clone size: .
V gene: TRBV29-1
J gene: TRBJ2-1
CDR3 protein: CSVRSGTSGGAERYEQFF
CDR3 DNA: TGCAGCGTCCGATCCGGGACTAGCGGGGGGGCCGAGAGATATGAGCAGTTCTTC

D gene: TRBD2
clone size: .
V gene: TRBV25-1
J gene: TRBJ2-1
CDR3 protein: CASSLAGDYNEQFF
CDR3 DNA: TGTGCCAGCAGCCTAGCGGGAGATTACAATGAGCAGTTCTTC

D gene: .
clone size: .
V gene: TRBV7-2
J gene: TRBJ2-5
CDR3 protein: CASSYSWAGQLGETQYF
CDR3 DNA: TGTGCCAGCAGCTACAGTTGGGCGGGACAGCTGGGGGAGACCCAGTACTTC

D gene: TRBD1
clone size: .
V gene: TRBV30
J gene: TRBJ1-5
CDR3 protein: CAWSVRTGGYQPQHF
CDR3 DNA: TGTGCCTGGAGTGTACGGACAGGGGGTTACCAGCCCCAGCATTTT

D gene: TRBD1
clone size: .
V gene: TRBV4-1
J gene: TRBJ1-2
CDR3 protein: CASSQQAGDSQNGYTF
CDR3 DNA: TGCGCCAGCAGCCAGCAGGCTGGGGACAGTCAAAATGGCTACACCTTC

D gene: .
clone size: few
V gene: TRBV19
J gene: TRBJ1-1
CDR3 protein: CASKPGFAEAFF
CDR3 DNA: TGTGCCAGTAAACCGGGTTTCGCTGAAGCTTTCTTT

D gene: .
clone size: .
V gene: TRBV6-6
J gene: TRBJ1-3
CDR3 protein: CASSSPQGPRGNTIYF
CDR3 DNA: TGTGCCAGCAGCTCTCCCCAGGGCCCGCGGGGAAACACCATATATTTT

D gene: TRBD2
clone size: .
V gene: TRBV4-1
J gene: TRBJ2-1
CDR3 protein: CASSQKLLTGGNYNEQFF
CDR3 DNA: TGCGCCAGCAGCCAAAAGCTCCTAACGGGGGGGAACTACAATGAGCAGTTCTTC

D gene: .
clone size: .
V gene: TRBV27
J gene: TRBJ1-4
CDR3 protein: CASSQRGEKLFF
CDR3 DNA: TGTGCCAGCAGTCAAAGAGGCGAAAAACTGTTTTTT

D gene: .
clone size: .
V gene: TRBV19
J gene: TRBJ1-3
CDR3 protein: CASRPTGSGNTIYF
CDR3 DNA: TGTGCCAGTAGGCCTACAGGGTCCGGAAACACCATATATTTT

D gene: TRBD1
clone size: .
V gene: TRBV18
J gene: TRBJ2-3
CDR3 protein: CASSPPATGWDTQYF
CDR3 DNA: TGTGCCAGCTCACCACCCGCGACAGGGTGGGATACGCAGTATTTT

D gene: .
clone size: few
V gene: TRBV2
J gene: TRBJ1-1
CDR3 protein: CASKREMNTEAFF
CDR3 DNA: TGTGCCAGCAAGAGGGAAATGAACACTGAAGCTTTCTTT

D gene: TRBD1
clone size: .
V gene: TRBV10-3
J gene: TRBJ1-5
CDR3 protein: CAISPQGPLDQPQHF
CDR3 DNA: TGTGCCATCAGTCCACAGGGGCCGCTTGATCAGCCCCAGCATTTT

D gene: TRBD2
clone size: .
V gene: TRBV7-2
J gene: TRBJ2-6
CDR3 protein: CASSLVPGGGANVLTF
CDR3 DNA: TGTGCCAGCAGCTTAGTTCCGGGAGGTGGGGCCAACGTCCTGACTTTC

D gene: TRBD2
clone size: .
V gene: TRBV5-4
J gene: TRBJ2-5
CDR3 protein: CASSLTSGGAGETQYF
CDR3 DNA: TGTGCCAGCAGCCTGACTAGCGGGGGGGCGGGAGAGACCCAGTACTTC

D gene: .
clone size: .
V gene: TRBV18
J gene: TRBJ2-1
CDR3 protein: CASSPPGAHNEQFF
CDR3 DNA: TGTGCCAGCTCACCACCGGGGGCACACAATGAGCAGTTCTTC

D gene: TRBD1
clone size: .
V gene: TRBV6-1
J gene: TRBJ2-5
CDR3 protein: CATATGFRAETQYF
CDR3 DNA: TGTGCCACCGCGACAGGGTTTAGGGCGGAGACCCAGTACTTC

D gene: .
clone size: .
V gene: TRBV7-8
J gene: TRBJ1-3
CDR3 protein: CASTAQGSGNTIYF
CDR3 DNA: TGTGCCTCAACCGCACAGGGCTCTGGAAACACCATATATTTT

D gene: .
clone size: .
V gene: TRBV7-9
J gene: TRBJ2-1
CDR3 protein: CASSLGAGSRNEQFF
CDR3 DNA: TGTGCCAGCAGCTTAGGTGCGGGGTCAAGAAATGAGCAGTTCTTC

D gene: TRBD1
clone size: .
V gene: TRBV7-9
J gene: TRBJ1-4
CDR3 protein: CASSSRQGAVATNEKLFF
CDR3 DNA: TGTGCCAGCAGCTCCAGACAGGGAGCCGTTGCAACTAATGAAAAACTGTTTTTT

D gene: .
clone size: .
V gene: TRBV30
J gene: TRBJ1-2
CDR3 protein: CAWSVSLGRAATF
CDR3 DNA: TGTGCCTGGAGTGTATCACTAGGTAGAGCGGCCACCTTC

D gene: TRBD2
clone size: once
V gene: TRBV5-4
J gene: TRBJ2-3
CDR3 protein: CASSLGAGEDTQYF
CDR3 DNA: TGTGCCAGCAGCTTGGGAGCGGGGGAAGATACGCAGTATTTT